Shown below are 5 T cell receptor beta chains from a single sample sequenced in a study of blood T cell repertoires in COVID-19. Measured with immunoSEQ multiplex PCR; TCRdb has only the in-frame clones, and not every one. The sample consists of over 120,000 clones, more than 75% of them appearing once. Specimen: peripheral blood. These receptors came from a man aged 45-60 years who had recovered from COVID-19.

This clone was recorded once. This rearrangement joins TRBV18 to TRBJ2-7; D remains unclear. CDR1 KGHSH and CDR2 LQKENI come from the germline V gene. V shed 1 base and J shed 0 bases, with 7 bases lying between them. There are 14 residues in the CDR3. The CDR3 is CASSPRQVSYEQYF. The CDR3 coding sequence is TGTGCCAGCTCACCACGACAAGTCTCCTACGAGCAGTACTTC.

The chain joins TRBV7-9 to TRBJ2-3, with D uncertain. The length of the CDR3 is 15 residues. V was cut by 5 bases and J by 2 bases, with 14 bases left in between. Germline assignment: CDR1 SEHNR and CDR2 FQNEAQ (reference sequence). In DNA form, the CDR3 reads TGTGCCAGCAGCGATCTAGAGCGCGCCACAGATACGCAGTATTTT. Translated: CASSDLERATDTQYF.

V gene TRBV6-5 combines with J gene TRBJ1-1, with TRBD1 identical over 10 bases. V was pared by 5 bases and J by 5 bases, with 5 bases of the junction left unmatched. Germline CDR1 MNHEY, CDR2 SVGAGI. The CDR3 length is 14 residues. Here the CDR3 DNA reads TGTGCCAGCAGTCGCGACAGGGGGCTTACTGAAGCTTTCTTT. The encoded protein is CASSRDRGLTEAFF.

V usage is TRBV18 and J usage is TRBJ2-3, with 8 nucleotides matching TRBD1. CDR1 KGHSH and CDR2 LQKENI come from the germline V gene. Losses at the gene ends were 6 bases for V and 4 bases for J; bases not matched to a gene: 9. The CDR3 has 15 residues. CDR3 bases: TGTGCCAGCTCCCTAGGACAGGGAGATTCAGATACGCAGTATTTT. It codes for CASSLGQGDSDTQYF.

This rearrangement joins TRBV11-2 to TRBJ1-4; the D gene is possibly TRBD1 (5 bases). Trimming cost V 1 base and J 3 bases, with 15 bases left between them. Germline loops: CDR1 SGHAT, CDR2 FQNNGV. This CDR3 comprises 17 residues. This chain's CDR3 is CASSLGEWGGSNEKLFF. The CDR3 region has the DNA TGTGCCAGCAGCTTAGGGGAATGGGGGGGATCTAATGAAAAACTGTTTTTT.